This TCR beta chain was sequenced during a study of shared clonotypes between healthy human individuals. Study findings and constraints: Represented diversity (both genetic and exposure-history) was limited by the small number of donors.

A note on this clone: Its specificity is unknown.

This table comes from immunoSEQ multiplex PCR, and its TCRdb copy is limited to in-frame clones, with some not included. This sample has almost 750,000 clones, with roughly 72% found just once. Germline V gene lookup returns CDR1 SGHAT and CDR2 FQNNGV. The germline V and J ends were trimmed by 5 bases and 7 bases, with 11 bases remaining between them. CDR3 size: 13 residues. Sequencing was performed on memory CD4+ T cells sorted from blood. Subset noted: CD45RA-negative fraction. The sequence was obtained from a woman between 25 and 40 years old in good health. The chain couples TRBV11-2 to TRBJ1-4; D gene ambiguous. CDR3 nucleotides: TGTGCCAGCAGCGTCCGGACGGCTGAAAAACTGTTTTTT. Protein: CASSVRTAEKLFF. Full variable domain (rest looked up from reference TRBV11-2 and TRBJ1-4): EAGVAQSPRYKIIEKRQSVAFWCNPISGHATLYWYQQILGQGPKLLIQFQNNGVVDDSQLPKDRFSAERLKGVDSTLKIQPAKLEDSAVYLCASSVRTAEKLFFGSGTQLSVL.